The text below deals with one T cell receptor (beta chain). Its antigen is unknown. This sample was taken from a study of OX40 agonist ivuxolimab in advanced cancers. In the study overall: A diagnosis of hepatocellular carcinoma, melanoma, renal cell or head and neck cancer was present in dose-escalation patients. Of the patients, three showed partial responses, one with hepatocellular carcinoma and two with cutaneous melanoma.

Generated by immunoSEQ multiplex PCR, the TCRdb table keeps only in-frame clones and is missing some. The sample consists of more than 55,000 clones, around 92% of them appearing once. Points from the study as a whole: In the 0.1 to 3.0 mg/kg range, CD4+ and CD8+ blood T cells had expanded clonally by week 6. Part of the nonresponder group also had normalized T-cell clonal expansion that was low.

The CDR3 has 16 residues. CDR1 MNHEY and CDR2 SMNVEV come from the germline V gene (reference sequence). With 3 bases removed from V and 5 bases from J, the gap between germline ends came to 17 bases. The receptor was isolated from an adult with an advanced solid tumor such as melanoma, head and neck, liver or kidney cancer. The sequenced sample was CD4+ or CD8+ T cells sorted from blood, obtained in a trial of the OX40 agonist ivuxolimab. The chain links TRBV27 to TRBJ2-1, with D perhaps matching TRBD1 (6 bases). CDR3 sequence reads: CASSFLGAGVHNEQFF. As DNA, the CDR3 is TGTGCCAGCAGTTTTCTAGGGGCAGGGGTGCACAATGAGCAGTTCTTC.